This entry lists 24 T cell receptor beta chains sequenced from one sample in a study of cytomegalovirus exposure and HLA in healthy donors. The PCR had 60 Vbeta and 13 Jbeta primers. TCRdb keeps only in-frame clones here, not all; method: immunoSEQ multiplex PCR. The table has over 90,000 clones, about four fifths seen once. Sequencing was done on a sample of PBMCs. Every receptor here comes from a man aged 35 to 55 in good health and CMV-seropositive.

This chain connects TRBV9 to TRBJ2-7; TRBD1 agrees at 8 bases. V lost 0 bases, J lost 3 bases, and 8 bases stayed unmatched. This CDR3 is built from 16 residues. Germline V gene data show CDR1 as SGDLS and CDR2 as YYNGEE. This CDR3 is CASSVGSQGASYEQYF. CDR3 nucleotides: TGTGCCAGCAGCGTAGGCTCTCAGGGGGCTAGCTACGAGCAGTACTTC. Full variable domain (remainder filled in from reference TRBV9 and TRBJ2-7): DSGVTQTPKHLITATGQRVTLRCSPRSGDLSVYWYQQSLDQGLQFLIQYYNGEERAKGNILERFSAQQFPDLHSELNLSSLELGDSALYFCASSVGSQGASYEQYFGPGTRLTVT.

V is TRBV19 and J is TRBJ2-1; 10 nucleotides agree with TRBD1. Per the germline V gene, CDR1 is LNHDA and CDR2 is SQIVND (reference sequence). This CDR3 is 15 amino acids long. The V and J ends lost 6 bases and 9 bases, in that order; junction bases with no gene match: 11. CDR3 amino acids: CASRGGTGDTGEQFF. CDR3 coding DNA: TGTGCCAGTAGGGGAGGGACAGGGGATACCGGTGAGCAGTTCTTC.

V is TRBV11-2 and J is TRBJ2-1, with a tentative D call TRBD2 (6 bases). Deletions cut 1 base from V and 6 bases from J, with 10 bases between. The germline V gene encodes CDR1 SGHAT and CDR2 FQNNGV. The CDR3 sequence is 14 residues long. CDR3 sequence (DNA): TGTGCCAGCAGCTTAGCGGGAGTGCGCAATGAGCAGTTCTTC. It codes for CASSLAGVRNEQFF.

As concerns this clone: At the DNA level, this CDR3 is encoded by other sequences in the same sample as well. In DNA form, the CDR3 reads TGCGCCAGCAGCCAGCGACAGGACAATCAGCCCCAGCATTTT. Translating gives CASSQRQDNQPQHF. The chain combines TRBV4-1 with TRBJ1-5; D is perhaps TRBD1 (6 bases). Deletions cut 3 bases from V and 3 bases from J, with 9 bases between. CDR1 is MGHRA and CDR2 is YSYEKL in the germline V gene. The CDR3 runs to 14 residues.

The chain joins TRBV9 to TRBJ2-3; D unresolved. Germline CDR1 is SGDLS and CDR2 is YYNGEE. The CDR3 extends over 13 amino acids. With 1 base removed from V and 3 bases from J, the gap between germline ends came to 6 bases. The CDR3 reads CASSVILTDTQYF. CDR3 in DNA: TGTGCCAGCAGCGTAATATTGACAGATACGCAGTATTTT. Full variable domain (remainder filled in from reference TRBV9 and TRBJ2-3): DSGVTQTPKHLITATGQRVTLRCSPRSGDLSVYWYQQSLDQGLQFLIQYYNGEERAKGNILERFSAQQFPDLHSELNLSSLELGDSALYFCASSVILTDTQYFGPGTRLTVL.

Points on this clone: A read error may account for a junction end that differs from germline. V is TRBV7-9 and J is TRBJ2-1; 14 bases are shared with TRBD2. The CDR3 is made up of 17 amino acids. CDR1 and CDR2 from the germline V gene are SEHNR and FQNEAQ (reference sequence). The CDR3 nucleotides are TGTTCCAGCAGCCGCCGACTAGCGGGGGGGACGTACAATGAGCAGTTCTTC. It translates to CSSSRRLAGGTYNEQFF.

The V gene is TRBV7-9, the J gene TRBJ1-1; no definite D call. Germline lookup yields CDR1 SEHNR and CDR2 FQNEAQ (reference sequence). V gave up 2 bases and J gave up 2 bases, with 6 bases separating them. The CDR3 sequence is 13 residues long. CDR3: CASSLQFNTEAFF. The CDR3 bases are TGTGCCAGCAGCTTACAGTTCAACACTGAAGCTTTCTTT.

The rearrangement joins TRBV28 to TRBJ1-1; 9 bases are shared with TRBD1. Germline values: CDR1 MDHEN, CDR2 SYDVKM. CDR3 length equals 15 residues. J was trimmed by 7 bases and V by 6 bases; bases with no gene match: 12. The CDR3, as DNA: TGTGCCAGCAGCCAGAGACAGGGGGTAAGGAATGAAGCTTTCTTT. Its translation: CASSQRQGVRNEAFF. The full variable domain, in which reference TRBV28 and TRBJ1-1 provide the parts outside the CDR3, is DVKVTQSSRYLVKRTGEKVFLECVQDMDHENMFWYRQDPGLGLRLIYFSYDVKMKEKGDIPEGYSVSREKKERFSLILESASTNQTSMYLCASSQRQGVRNEAFFGQGTRLTVV.

This clone was found a few times. V usage is TRBV9 and J usage is TRBJ1-2; possibly TRBD1 for D (5 bases). This CDR3 comprises 16 residues. Trimming cost V 0 bases and J 1 base, with 13 bases left between them. From germline, CDR1 is SGDLS and CDR2 YYNGEE. In nucleotides, the CDR3 is TGTGCCAGCAGCGTAGGGGCAGGGCGGGGTAACTATGGCTACACCTTC. This gives the protein CASSVGAGRGNYGYTF.

The DNA for the CDR3 is TGTGCCAGCAGTCATCTGGACTTTCCTTACGAGCAGTACTTC. Residues: CASSHLDFPYEQYF. The V gene is TRBV6-5, the J gene TRBJ2-7; a possible D gene is TRBD2 (5 bases). Germline V gives CDR1 MNHEY, CDR2 SVGAGI. Trimming left V 5 bases short and J 4 bases short, with 15 bases between. The CDR3 length is 14 residues.

The CDR3 nucleotides are TGTGCCAGTAGTATAGGCCTTAAGGGACTCGGTGTGGCCCAGTACTTC. This encodes CASSIGLKGLGVAQYF. This chain connects TRBV19 to TRBJ2-5; perhaps TRBD2 as D (6 bases). This CDR3 comprises 16 residues. The germline V and J ends were trimmed by 1 base and 9 bases, with 21 bases remaining between them. In germline, CDR1 is LNHDA, CDR2 SQIVND (reference sequence).

The chain combines TRBV19 with TRBJ2-3; 10 bases line up with TRBD2. This CDR3 comprises 13 residues. The ends lost 10 bases at V and 3 bases at J; junction bases unmatched: 4. Germline assignment: CDR1 LNHDA and CDR2 SQIVND (reference sequence). The CDR3: CATRAGGTDTQYF. Here the CDR3 DNA reads TGTGCCACCAGAGCGGGAGGGACAGATACGCAGTATTTT.

V gene TRBV5-6 combines with J gene TRBJ2-7; a weak D match, TRBD2 (8 bases). The germline gives CDR1 SGHDT, CDR2 YYEEEE. The CDR3 contains 13 residues. The V gene lost 3 bases and the J gene lost 5 bases, with 12 bases spanning the gap. For the CDR3, the DNA is TGTGCCAGCAGCTCGGGAGGGGGCGACGAGCAGTACTTC. Protein: CASSSGGGDEQYF.

The V call is TRBV30, the J call TRBJ2-7; D may be TRBD2 (6 bases). V was trimmed by 2 bases and J by 2 bases, leaving 10 bases between them. Germline loops: CDR1 GTSNPN, CDR2 SVGIG (reference sequence). This CDR3 region has 13 residues. The CDR3 here is CAWSWGTAYEQYF. The CDR3 nucleotides read TGTGCCTGGAGTTGGGGGACTGCCTACGAGCAGTACTTC.

The CDR3 spells CASSLEPSGGQPQHF. The CDR3 bases are TGCGCCAGCAGCTTGGAGCCCTCAGGGGGGCAGCCCCAGCATTTT. The chain links TRBV5-1 to TRBJ1-5, with TRBD1 matching 7 bases. The CDR3 is made up of 15 amino acids. Germline V gene lookup returns CDR1 SGHRS and CDR2 YFSETQ. V dropped 0 bases and J dropped 7; count of bases not matched to a gene: 7. Using reference TRBV5-1 and TRBJ1-5 for the parts outside the CDR3, the full variable domain is KAGVTQTPRYLIKTRGQQVTLSCSPISGHRSVSWYQQTPGQGLQFLFEYFSETQRNKGNFPGRFSGRQFSNSRSEMNVSTLELGDSALYLCASSLEPSGGQPQHFGDGTRLSIL.

This rearrangement joins TRBV4-2 to TRBJ2-5, with D unclear. Germline loops: CDR1 LGHNA, CDR2 YNFKEQ. The CDR3 spans 14 residues. V shed 4 bases and J shed 4 bases, with 13 bases lying between them. In nucleotides, the CDR3 is TGTGCCAGCAGCCCTGAAACTCATGGAGAGACCCAGTACTTC. This codes for CASSPETHGETQYF.

J is TRBJ1-1 and V is TRBV29-1, with a possible D match to TRBD1 (5 bases). This CDR3 region has 13 residues. The V end was cut by 8 bases, the J end by 0 bases, with 13 bases between. CDR1 is SQVTM and CDR2 is ANQGSEA in the germline V gene. The chain's CDR3 is CSPGGGMNTEAFF. CDR3 coding DNA: TGCAGCCCCGGGGGGGGGATGAACACTGAAGCTTTCTTT.

The chain carries TRBV6-1 and TRBJ1-6, with TRBD1 matching over 7 bases. The V segment lost 7 bases and the J segment 9 bases; nucleotides outside the gene matches: 12. Germline V CDR1 and CDR2: MNHNS, SASEGT. The CDR3 runs to 15 residues. The CDR3 region is CASTDLGDSSSPLHF. The CDR3 DNA follows: TGTGCCAGCACTGACCTAGGGGACAGTTCTTCACCCCTCCACTTT.

The chain couples TRBV5-1 to TRBJ2-2; 14 positions match TRBD2. The CDR3 contains 17 residues. J was trimmed by 4 bases and V by 4 bases; bases with no gene match: 6. Germline values: CDR1 SGHRS, CDR2 YFSETQ. This CDR3 reads CASSGRLAGGGTGELFF. The DNA for the CDR3 is TGCGCCAGCAGCGGGAGACTAGCGGGAGGGGGCACCGGGGAGCTGTTTTTT.

The chain links TRBV30 to TRBJ1-5, with TRBD1 matching 7 bases. Germline V lookup: CDR1 GTSNPN, CDR2 SVGIG (reference sequence). This CDR3 is 13 amino acids long. V lost 4 bases to trimming and J lost 3 bases; unmatched junction nucleotides: 3. The CDR3 sequence: CAWKTGINQPQHF. The DNA of the CDR3 is TGTGCCTGGAAGACAGGGATCAATCAGCCCCAGCATTTT.

The chain employs TRBV29-1 and TRBJ2-2; D is unresolved. Per the germline V gene, CDR1 is SQVTM and CDR2 is ANQGSEA. The CDR3 is 14 amino acids. Trimming stripped 4 bases from V and 1 base from J, with 10 bases between. The CDR3 here is CSVGNSLNTGELFF. Written as DNA, the CDR3 is TGCAGCGTTGGAAACAGCCTGAACACCGGGGAGCTGTTTTTT.

This rearrangement joins TRBV11-3 to TRBJ2-1; 10 bases map to TRBD2. The V and J ends lost 1 base and 8 bases, in that order; junction bases with no gene match: 8. This CDR3 region has 16 residues. The V gene's germline CDR1 is SGHNT and CDR2 YENEEA. The CDR3 bases are TGTGCCAGCAGCTTAGGGGTCTCTAGCGGGAGCGATGAGCAGTTCTTC. Protein sequence: CASSLGVSSGSDEQFF.

This clone has just a few counts. The rearrangement joins TRBV30 to TRBJ1-1; weak D call: TRBD1 (5 bases). This CDR3 is built from 12 residues. Germline assignment: CDR1 GTSNPN and CDR2 SVGIG (reference sequence). V was cut by 7 bases and J by 1 base, with 10 bases left in between. CDR3 loop: CAFTGRNTEAFF. The CDR3 coding sequence is TGTGCCTTTACAGGAAGGAACACTGAAGCTTTCTTT.

This clone was counted a few times. The chain carries TRBV5-1 and TRBJ2-5, with D perhaps matching TRBD2 (7 bases). V lost 3 bases and J 1 base, leaving 16 bases between the germline ends. Germline CDR1 SGHRS, CDR2 YFSETQ. This CDR3 has 16 amino acids. The CDR3 here is CASSYWEGGTQETQYF. The CDR3 coding sequence is TGCGCCAGCAGCTATTGGGAGGGGGGGACCCAAGAGACCCAGTACTTC.